The rows below give T cell receptor beta chains drawn from one sample of a study of T cell repertoires in cytomegalovirus infection. TCRdb reprocessed the reads via MiXCR and lists one record per CDR3 protein. The sample records 400,000 to 550,000 distinct CDR3 sequences, 11% being singletons. Sequences were obtained from PBMCs. These receptors all come from a human donor in good health (CMV status not recorded). Some clones in this sample may be carry-over from other donors' samples. CDR3s include the opening cysteine and the closing phenylalanine or tryptophan. A D gene is named only where the DNA matches it firmly. A clone size is listed for some rows: how often the clone was seen (once, few, many), or a class if it is expanded.

abundance,j_gene,d_gene,v_gene,len,CDR3aa,CDR3nt
-,TRBJ2-2,-,TRBV5-4,18,CASSLASGAVVNTGELFF,TGTGCCAGCAGCTTGGCCTCAGGAGCCGTCGTTAACACCGGGGAGCTGTTTTTT
many,TRBJ1-5,-,TRBV7-2,12,CASSSYNQPQHF,TGTGCCAGCAGCTCTTACAATCAGCCCCAGCATTTT
many,TRBJ2-1,TRBD2,TRBV12-3/TRBV12-4,13,CASSGGAGRPQFF,TGTGCCAGCAGCGGGGGAGCGGGGCGGCCTCAGTTCTTC
many,TRBJ2-5,-,TRBV24-1,16,CATSDPRRGRGETQYF,TGTGCCACCAGTGATCCCCGTAGGGGTAGGGGAGAGACCCAGTACTTC
many,TRBJ2-1,TRBD2,TRBV7-2,14,CASSPVGLARGQFF,TGTGCCAGCAGCCCCGTAGGACTAGCCCGGGGGCAGTTCTTC
few,TRBJ1-4,TRBD1,TRBV4-2,14,CASSPDRADEKLFF,TGTGCCAGCAGCCCGGACAGGGCCGATGAAAAACTGTTTTTT
many,TRBJ2-6,-,TRBV12-3/TRBV12-4,15,CASSPIRSGANVLTF,TGTGCCAGCAGCCCCATACGCTCTGGGGCCAACGTCCTGACTTTC
few,TRBJ1-4,-,TRBV19,15,CASSPYGATNEKLFF,TGTGCCAGTAGTCCGTATGGGGCAACTAATGAAAAACTGTTTTTT
-,TRBJ1-1,TRBD1,TRBV11-2,18,CASSLVGWTGAGNTEAFF,TGTGCCAGCAGCTTAGTCGGGTGGACAGGGGCAGGGAACACTGAAGCTTTCTTT
-,TRBJ1-5,-,TRBV3-1,13,CASSQYSNQPQDF,TGTGCCAGCAGCCAATATAGCAATCAGCCCCAGGATTTT